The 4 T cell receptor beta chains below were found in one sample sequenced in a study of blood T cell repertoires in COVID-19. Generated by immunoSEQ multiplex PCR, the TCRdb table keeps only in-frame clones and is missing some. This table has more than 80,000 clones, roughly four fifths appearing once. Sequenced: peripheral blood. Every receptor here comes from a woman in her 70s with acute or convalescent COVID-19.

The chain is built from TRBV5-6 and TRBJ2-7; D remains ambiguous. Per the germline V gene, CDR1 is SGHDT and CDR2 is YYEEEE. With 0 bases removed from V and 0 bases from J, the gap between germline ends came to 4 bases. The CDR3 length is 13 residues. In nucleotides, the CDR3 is TGTGCCAGCAGCTTGGTTAGCTCCTACGAGCAGTACTTC. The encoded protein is CASSLVSSYEQYF. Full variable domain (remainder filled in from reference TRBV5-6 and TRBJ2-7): DAGVTQSPTHLIKTRGQQVTLRCSPKSGHDTVSWYQQALGQGPQFIFQYYEEEERQRGNFPDRFSGHQFPNYSSELNVNALLLGDSALYLCASSLVSSYEQYFGPGTRLTVT.

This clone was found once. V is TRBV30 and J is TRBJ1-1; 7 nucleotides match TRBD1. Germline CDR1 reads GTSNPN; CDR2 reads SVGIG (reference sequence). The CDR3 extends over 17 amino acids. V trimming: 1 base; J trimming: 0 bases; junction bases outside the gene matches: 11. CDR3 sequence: CAWSGRQGASMNTEAFF. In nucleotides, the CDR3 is TGTGCCTGGAGTGGCCGACAGGGAGCGTCCATGAACACTGAAGCTTTCTTT.

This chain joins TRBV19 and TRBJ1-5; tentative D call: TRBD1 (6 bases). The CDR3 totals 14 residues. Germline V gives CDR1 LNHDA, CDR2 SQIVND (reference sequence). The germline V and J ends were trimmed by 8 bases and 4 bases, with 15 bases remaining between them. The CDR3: CASGIRGSNQPQHF. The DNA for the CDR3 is TGTGCCAGTGGCATCAGGGGTTCAAATCAGCCCCAGCATTTT.

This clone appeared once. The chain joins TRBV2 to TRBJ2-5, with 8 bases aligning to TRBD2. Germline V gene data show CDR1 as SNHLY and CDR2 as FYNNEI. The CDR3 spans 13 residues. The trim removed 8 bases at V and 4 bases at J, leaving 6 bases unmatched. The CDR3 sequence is CASCSGGGETQYF. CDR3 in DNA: TGTGCCAGCTGCTCGGGGGGGGGAGAGACCCAGTACTTC.